This T cell receptor beta chain is from a study of T-cell reconstitution after alpha-beta-depleted transplantation in children. Study-level results: Surviving recipient T cells and thymic progenitors underlay high day-60 TCRbeta diversity in some patients. Newly made T cells mostly supplied T-cell counts and diversity one year after transplant. After transplant, at about two months, alpha-beta T cells were reportedly derived from several hundred expanded graft clones.

The CDR3 sequence is 17 residues long. J gave up 6 bases and V 4 bases, and 12 bases lay outside the gene matches. Per germline, CDR1 GTSNPN and CDR2 SVGIG (reference sequence). Construction of the TCRbeta library involved unique molecular identifiers. Each CDR3 protein gets one entry after TCRdb re-called the PCR reads with MiXCR. The sample lists about 260,000 distinct CDR3 sequences; more than 9% were seen once. As regards this clonotype: What it binds is not known.

This specimen was peripheral blood, taken 180 days after TCRalphabeta/CD19-depleted stem cell transplant. The V and J genes are TRBV30 and TRBJ2-1; 13 bases align to TRBD2. The source of this sequence is a male patient between 2 and 10 years old who had a stem cell transplant for chronic granulomatous disease, so the T cells may come from the graft donor. CDR3 in DNA: TGTGCCTGGACAACTGAAGAGGGACTAGCGGGATTCAATGAGCAGTTCTTC. Protein sequence: CAWTTEEGLAGFNEQFF.